This is a list of T cell receptor beta chains from one sample in a study of tissue T cells after allogeneic stem cell transplantation. TCRdb's table, derived via immunoSEQ multiplex PCR, lists solely in-frame clones and lacks some. The table lists about 890 clones, 30% to 50% of them singletons. The sequencing used transverse colon tissue, collected at autopsy. The receptors stem from a female patient between 40 and 69 years old with steroid-refractory graft-versus-host disease after an allogeneic stem cell transplant. The graft donor may have contributed some T cells. Each CDR3 is given with its conserved first and last residue. Fields, in order: CDR3 DNA, CDR3 protein, D gene, J gene, V gene, clone size. A D gene is named only where the DNA matches it firmly. Expanded clones are given a class, and other clones once, few, many or no size at all.

TGTGCCAGCAGCCAACTAGCGGGAGAGACCCAGTACTTC | CASSQLAGETQYF | TRBD2 | TRBJ2-5 | TRBV3-1/TRBV3-2 | few
TGCGCCAGCAGCTTTGGCGGGACAGGGTTTAGCACAGATACGCAGTATTTT | CASSFGGTGFSTDTQYF | TRBD1 | TRBJ2-3 | TRBV5-1 | few
TGTGCCAGCCGCCTGGGGGGCAGGGGGGGGACCCAGTACTTC | CASRLGGRGGTQYF | - | TRBJ2-5 | TRBV7-8 | once
TGTGCCAGCAGCTTAGGGCCCACCGGGGAGCTGTTTTTT | CASSLGPTGELFF | - | TRBJ2-2 | TRBV7-9 | -
TGTGCCAGAGGCGGGGGAAATGAGCAGTTCTTC | CARGGGNEQFF | TRBD2 | TRBJ2-1 | TRBV11-2 | few
TGTGCCAGCACCGGGCCGGGCTCCTACGAGCAGTACTTC | CASTGPGSYEQYF | - | TRBJ2-7 | TRBV6-5 | few
TGCGCCAGCAGCCGGACGGGGGAATTGTACGAGCAGTACTTC | CASSRTGELYEQYF | - | TRBJ2-7 | TRBV5-1 | -
TGTGCCAGCAGATTTCAAACCCAGGAGACCCAGTACTTC | CASRFQTQETQYF | - | TRBJ2-5 | TRBV12-3/TRBV12-4 | -
TGCGCCAGCAGCCAAGATCTGGGGGCAGGGGAAGCTTTCTTT | CASSQDLGAGEAFF | - | TRBJ1-1 | TRBV4-1 | hyperexpanded
TGTGCCAGCAGCCACCAACAGGGGGTTAACTATGGCTACACCTTC | CASSHQQGVNYGYTF | TRBD1 | TRBJ1-2 | TRBV5-5 | medium-sized
TGTGCCAGCAGCTTGCAGGGTTGGTCTGGAAACACCATATATTTT | CASSLQGWSGNTIYF | - | TRBJ1-3 | TRBV5-6 | few
TGTGCCAGCAGCTCGGACAGATACACCGGGGAGCTGTTTTTT | CASSSDRYTGELFF | - | TRBJ2-2 | TRBV11-2 | medium-sized
TGTGCCAGTTCCCCGGACCGGGGTTTTTATTCACCCCTCCACTTT | CASSPDRGFYSPLHF | - | TRBJ1-6 | TRBV19 | -
TGTGCCAGCAGTTATGCGGGGGTCCTGGGTGAGCAGTTCTTC | CASSYAGVLGEQFF | TRBD2 | TRBJ2-1 | TRBV6-5 | -
TGTGCCAGCAGCCGGGGGACAGCCACTGAAGCTTTCTTT | CASSRGTATEAFF | TRBD1 | TRBJ1-1 | TRBV5-4 | -
TGTGCCAGCTCACCACGACGGGAAGGGGAAGCTTTCTTT | CASSPRREGEAFF | - | TRBJ1-1 | TRBV18 | -
TGTGCCATCAGTGGGGACCGTGAAGCTTTCTTT | CAISGDREAFF | - | TRBJ1-1 | TRBV10-3 | -
TGTGCCAGCAGCTTAGAGCAACTAGTCACCGGGGAGCTGTTTTTT | CASSLEQLVTGELFF | - | TRBJ2-2 | TRBV11-2 | -
TGTGCCAGCAGCCAGCGTGGGTCCTTCGGGGCGACCCAGTACTTC | CASSQRGSFGATQYF | - | TRBJ2-5 | TRBV3-1/TRBV3-2 | once
TGTGCCAGCAGTCGCAGGGGAGGTGGCTACACCTTC | CASSRRGGGYTF | - | TRBJ1-2 | TRBV6-5 | -
TGTGCCAGCAGTTACTCGGGGGGAAACAATGAGCAGTTCTTC | CASSYSGGNNEQFF | - | TRBJ2-1 | TRBV6-6 | -
TGTGCCAGCAGCTTTCAAGGGGGGTATGGCTACACCTTC | CASSFQGGYGYTF | - | TRBJ1-2 | TRBV5-6 | -
TGTGCCACCAGGGGACCGAACACTGAAGCTTTCTTT | CATRGPNTEAFF | - | TRBJ1-1 | TRBV11-3 | -